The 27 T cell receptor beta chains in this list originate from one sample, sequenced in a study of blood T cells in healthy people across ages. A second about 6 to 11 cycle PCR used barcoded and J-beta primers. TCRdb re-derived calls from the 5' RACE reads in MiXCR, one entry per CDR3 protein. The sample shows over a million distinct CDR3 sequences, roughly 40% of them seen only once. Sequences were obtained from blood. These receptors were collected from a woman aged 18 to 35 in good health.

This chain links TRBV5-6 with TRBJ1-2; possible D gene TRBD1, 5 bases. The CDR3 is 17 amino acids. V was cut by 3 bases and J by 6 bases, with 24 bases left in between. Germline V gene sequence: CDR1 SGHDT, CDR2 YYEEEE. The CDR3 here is CASSSNVGREGRHGYTF. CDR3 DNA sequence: TGTGCCAGCAGCTCCAATGTAGGCAGGGAGGGTCGTCATGGCTACACCTTC. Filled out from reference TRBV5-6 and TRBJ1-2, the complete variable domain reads DAGVTQSPTHLIKTRGQQVTLRCSPKSGHDTVSWYQQALGQGPQFIFQYYEEEERQRGNFPDRFSGHQFPNYSSELNVNALLLGDSALYLCASSSNVGREGRHGYTFGSGTRLTVV.

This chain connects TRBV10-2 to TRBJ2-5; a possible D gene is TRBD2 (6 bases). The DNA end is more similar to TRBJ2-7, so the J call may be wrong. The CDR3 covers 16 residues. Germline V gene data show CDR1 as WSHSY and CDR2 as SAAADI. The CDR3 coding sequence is TGCGCCAGCAGTGAGTCGACTCCTAGCGAGGGTAACGAGCAGTACTTC. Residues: CASSESTPSEGNEQYF.

CDR3 amino acids: CSAVGASGRTYNEQFF. CDR3 in DNA: TGCAGTGCTGTAGGGGCTAGCGGGAGGACTTACAATGAGCAGTTCTTC. The chain is built from TRBV20-1 and TRBJ2-1, with TRBD2 matching over 11 bases. Germline loops: CDR1 DFQATT, CDR2 SNEGSKA (reference sequence). The CDR3 is 16 amino acids. Unmatched junction bases numbered 10, after V lost 5 bases and J lost 4 bases.

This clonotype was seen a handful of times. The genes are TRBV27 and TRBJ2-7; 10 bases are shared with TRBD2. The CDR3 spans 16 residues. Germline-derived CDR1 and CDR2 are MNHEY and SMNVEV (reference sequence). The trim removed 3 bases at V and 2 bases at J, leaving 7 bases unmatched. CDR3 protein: CASSFRSSGSPYEQYF. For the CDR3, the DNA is TGTGCCAGCAGTTTTAGGTCTAGCGGGAGTCCCTACGAGCAGTACTTC.

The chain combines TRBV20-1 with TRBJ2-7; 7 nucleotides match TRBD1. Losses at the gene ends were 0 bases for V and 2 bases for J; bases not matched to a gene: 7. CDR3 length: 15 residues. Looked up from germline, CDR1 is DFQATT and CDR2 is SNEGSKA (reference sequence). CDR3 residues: CSARDPSRGTYEQYF. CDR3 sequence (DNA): TGCAGTGCTAGAGATCCCTCCAGGGGGACCTACGAGCAGTACTTC.

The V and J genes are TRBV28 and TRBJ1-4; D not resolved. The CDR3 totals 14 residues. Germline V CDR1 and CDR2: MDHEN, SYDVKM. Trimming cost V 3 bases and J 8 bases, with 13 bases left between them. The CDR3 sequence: CASSLAGVVEKLFF. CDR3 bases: TGTGCCAGCAGTTTGGCCGGTGTGGTGGAAAAACTGTTTTTT.

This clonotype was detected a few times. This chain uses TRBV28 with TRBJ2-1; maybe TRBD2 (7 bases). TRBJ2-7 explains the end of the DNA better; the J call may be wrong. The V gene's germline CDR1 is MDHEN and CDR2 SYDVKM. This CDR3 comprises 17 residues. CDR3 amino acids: CASSFGGGPSSYNEQYF. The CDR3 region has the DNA TGTGCCAGCAGTTTTGGCGGGGGCCCGAGCTCCTACAATGAGCAGTACTTC.

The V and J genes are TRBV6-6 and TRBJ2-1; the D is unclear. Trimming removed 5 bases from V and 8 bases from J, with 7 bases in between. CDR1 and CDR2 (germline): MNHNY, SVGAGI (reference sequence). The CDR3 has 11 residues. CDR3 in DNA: TGTGCCAGCAGTGACCGACATGAGCAGTTCTTC. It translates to CASSDRHEQFF.

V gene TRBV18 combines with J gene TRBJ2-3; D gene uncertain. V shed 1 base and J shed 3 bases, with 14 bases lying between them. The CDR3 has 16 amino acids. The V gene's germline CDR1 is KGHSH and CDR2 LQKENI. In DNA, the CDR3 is TGTGCCAGCTCACCACTCGCGGACGGGCGGACAGATACGCAGTATTTT. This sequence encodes CASSPLADGRTDTQYF.

The CDR3, as DNA: TGTGCCAGTAGGGGACAGGGCACCCCCTACGAGCAGTACTTC. This translates into CASRGQGTPYEQYF. The genes are TRBV19 and TRBJ2-7, with 9 positions matching TRBD1. This CDR3 contains 14 residues. With 6 bases clipped from V and 2 bases from J, the junction kept 5 bases outside the gene matches. Per germline, CDR1 LNHDA and CDR2 SQIVND (reference sequence). The full variable domain, its missing parts supplied by reference TRBV19 and TRBJ2-7, is DGGITQSPKYLFRKEGQNVTLSCEQNLNHDAMYWYRQDPGQGLRLIYYSQIVNDFQKGDIAEGYSVSREKKESFPLTVTSAQKNPTAFYLCASRGQGTPYEQYFGPGTRLTVT.

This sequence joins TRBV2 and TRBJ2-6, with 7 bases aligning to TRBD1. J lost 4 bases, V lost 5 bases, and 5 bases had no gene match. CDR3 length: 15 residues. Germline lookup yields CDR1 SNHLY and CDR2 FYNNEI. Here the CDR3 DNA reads TGTGCCAGCAGTATGACAGGGACCGGGGCCAACGTCCTGACTTTC. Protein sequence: CASSMTGTGANVLTF.

The CDR3 protein is CSAFHSNQPQHF. Here the CDR3 DNA reads TGCAGTGCTTTTCATAGCAATCAGCCCCAGCATTTT. The chain has TRBV20-1 and TRBJ1-5; D remains unclear. CDR1 is DFQATT, CDR2 SNEGSKA, per germline (reference sequence). Between the trimmed V and J ends, which lost 5 bases and 0 bases, there was a span of 5 bases. CDR3 size: 12 residues.

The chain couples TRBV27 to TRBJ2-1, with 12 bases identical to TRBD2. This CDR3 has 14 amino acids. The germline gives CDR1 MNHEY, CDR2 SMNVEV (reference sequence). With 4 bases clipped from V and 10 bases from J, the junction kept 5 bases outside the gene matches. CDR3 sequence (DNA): TGTGCCAGCAGTTCTAGCGGGAGGGGTTACGAGCAGTTCTTC. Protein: CASSSSGRGYEQFF.

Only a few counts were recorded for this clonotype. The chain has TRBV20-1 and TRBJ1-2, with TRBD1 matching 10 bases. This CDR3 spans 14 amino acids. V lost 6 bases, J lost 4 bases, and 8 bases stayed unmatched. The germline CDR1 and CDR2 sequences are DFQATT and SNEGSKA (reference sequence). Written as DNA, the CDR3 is TGCAGTGCCCTCGGACAGGGGGTGGTCTATGGCTACACCTTC. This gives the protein CSALGQGVVYGYTF.

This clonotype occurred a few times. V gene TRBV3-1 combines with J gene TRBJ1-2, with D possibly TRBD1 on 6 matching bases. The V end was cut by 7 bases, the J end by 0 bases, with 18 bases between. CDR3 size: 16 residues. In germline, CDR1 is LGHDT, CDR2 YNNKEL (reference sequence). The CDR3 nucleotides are TGTGCCAGCACCCCTCCCCAGGGGAGTTCTAACTATGGCTACACCTTC. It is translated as CASTPPQGSSNYGYTF.

CDR3 in amino acids: CASSLEGSQETQYF. Written as DNA, the CDR3 is TGCGCCAGCAGCCTTGAGGGATCCCAAGAGACCCAGTACTTC. The chain couples TRBV4-1 to TRBJ2-5; D is perhaps TRBD2 (5 bases). Germline values: CDR1 MGHRA, CDR2 YSYEKL. CDR3 length: 14 amino acids. V gave up 4 bases and J gave up 1 base, with 10 bases separating them.

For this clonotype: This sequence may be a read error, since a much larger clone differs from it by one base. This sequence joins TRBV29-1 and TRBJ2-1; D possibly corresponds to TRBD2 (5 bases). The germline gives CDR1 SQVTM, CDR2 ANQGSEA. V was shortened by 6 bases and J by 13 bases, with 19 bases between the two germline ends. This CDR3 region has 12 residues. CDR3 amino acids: CSVDGRGETQFF. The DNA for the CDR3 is TGCAGCGTCGATGGCCGTGGGGAGACCCAGTTCTTC.

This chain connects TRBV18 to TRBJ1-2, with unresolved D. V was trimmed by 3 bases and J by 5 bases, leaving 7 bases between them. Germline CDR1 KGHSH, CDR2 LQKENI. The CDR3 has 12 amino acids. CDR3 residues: CASSPNQYGYTF. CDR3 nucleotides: TGTGCCAGCTCACCCAACCAATATGGCTACACCTTC.

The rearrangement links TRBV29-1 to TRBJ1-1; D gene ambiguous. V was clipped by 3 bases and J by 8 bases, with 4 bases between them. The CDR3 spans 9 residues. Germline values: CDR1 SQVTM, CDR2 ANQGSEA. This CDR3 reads CSVDSEAFF. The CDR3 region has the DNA TGCAGCGTTGACTCGGAAGCTTTCTTT.

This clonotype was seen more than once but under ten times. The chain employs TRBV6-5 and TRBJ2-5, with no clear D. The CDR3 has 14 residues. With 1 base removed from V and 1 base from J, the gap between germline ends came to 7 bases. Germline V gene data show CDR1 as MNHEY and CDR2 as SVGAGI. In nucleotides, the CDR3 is TGTGCCAGCAGTTACTACGGCGGCCAAGAGACCCAGTACTTC. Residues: CASSYYGGQETQYF.

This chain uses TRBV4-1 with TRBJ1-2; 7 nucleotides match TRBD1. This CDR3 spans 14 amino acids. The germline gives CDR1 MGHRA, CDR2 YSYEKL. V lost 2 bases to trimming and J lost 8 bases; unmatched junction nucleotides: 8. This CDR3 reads CASSQPGTDGGYTF. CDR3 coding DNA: TGCGCCAGCAGCCAACCCGGGACAGATGGAGGCTACACCTTC.

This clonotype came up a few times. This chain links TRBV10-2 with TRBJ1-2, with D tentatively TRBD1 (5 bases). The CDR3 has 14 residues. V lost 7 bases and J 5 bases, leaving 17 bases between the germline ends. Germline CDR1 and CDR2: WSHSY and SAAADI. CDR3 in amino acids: CASTGQGSGYGYTF. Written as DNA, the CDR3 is TGCGCCAGCACGGGGCAGGGTTCGGGATATGGCTACACCTTC.

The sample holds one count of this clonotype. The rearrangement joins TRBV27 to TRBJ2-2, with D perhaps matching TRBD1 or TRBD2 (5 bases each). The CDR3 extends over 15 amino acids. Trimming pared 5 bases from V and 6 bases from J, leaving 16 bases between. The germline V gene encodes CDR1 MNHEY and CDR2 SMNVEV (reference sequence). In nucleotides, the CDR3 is TGTGCCAGCAGTCCCGTCATTGGGGGTTCCGGGGAGCTGTTTTTT. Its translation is CASSPVIGGSGELFF.

The CDR3 region is CASSFKREEAEQYF. Written as DNA, the CDR3 is TGTGCCAGCAGTTTCAAGCGGGAGGAGGCCGAGCAGTACTTC. The chain joins TRBV6-2 or TRBV6-3 to TRBJ2-7; 9 bases match TRBD2. CDR1 and CDR2 (germline): MNHEY, SVGEGT. V was clipped by 4 bases and J by 6 bases; unmatched bases: 7. This CDR3 is built from 14 residues.

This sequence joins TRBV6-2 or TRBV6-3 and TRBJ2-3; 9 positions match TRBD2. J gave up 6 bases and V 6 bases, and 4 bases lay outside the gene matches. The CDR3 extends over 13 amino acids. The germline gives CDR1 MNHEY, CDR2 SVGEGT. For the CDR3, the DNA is TGTGCCAGCAGGGGACTAGCTCGGGATACGCAGTATTTT. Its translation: CASRGLARDTQYF.

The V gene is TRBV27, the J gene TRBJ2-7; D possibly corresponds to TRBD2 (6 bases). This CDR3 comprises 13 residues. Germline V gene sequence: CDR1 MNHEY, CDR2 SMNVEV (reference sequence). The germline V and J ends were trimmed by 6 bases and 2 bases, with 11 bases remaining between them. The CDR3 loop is CASSRELAYEQYF. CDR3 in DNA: TGTGCCAGCAGCCGGGAGCTTGCCTACGAGCAGTACTTC.

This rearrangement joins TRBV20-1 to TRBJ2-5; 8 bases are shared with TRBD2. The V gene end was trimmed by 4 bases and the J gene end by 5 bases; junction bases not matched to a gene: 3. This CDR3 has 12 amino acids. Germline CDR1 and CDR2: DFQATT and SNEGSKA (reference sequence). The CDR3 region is CSAMRLAETQYF. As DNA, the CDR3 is TGCAGTGCTATGCGACTAGCGGAGACCCAGTACTTC.